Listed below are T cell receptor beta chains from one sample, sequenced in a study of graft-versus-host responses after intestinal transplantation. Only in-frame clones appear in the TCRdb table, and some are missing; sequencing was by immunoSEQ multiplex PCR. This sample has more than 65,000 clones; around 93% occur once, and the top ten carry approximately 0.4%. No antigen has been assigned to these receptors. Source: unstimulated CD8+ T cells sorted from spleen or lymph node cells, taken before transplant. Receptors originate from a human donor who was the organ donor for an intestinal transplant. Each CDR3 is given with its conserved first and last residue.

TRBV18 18 CASSPLERPSGELYEQYF
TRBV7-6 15 CASSAAKGGQETQYF
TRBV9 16 CASSGAGDTNTGELFF
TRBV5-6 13 CASSLLSGDEQFF
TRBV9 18 CASSPHPGLAGGNGTQYF
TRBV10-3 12 CAISGLENIQYF
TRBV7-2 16 CASSSTSGGDSYEQYF
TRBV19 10 CASSGYGYTF
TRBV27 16 CASSFLQQGANETQYF
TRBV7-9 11 CASSLSDEQFF
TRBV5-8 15 CASSLGTTDNSPLHF
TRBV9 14 CASSVSGGRTEAFF
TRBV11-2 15 CASSLGGSSYNEQFF
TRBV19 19 CASSDRGQTRIVGNTEAFF
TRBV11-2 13 CASSLPAIGGYTF
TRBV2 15 CASSELSGGGYEQFF
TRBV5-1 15 CASSYQGVLEETQYF
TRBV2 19 CASSERLAGGPSNTGELFF
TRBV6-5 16 CASSSRSSGGVYEQYF
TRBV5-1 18 CASSLGTGGSMLTDTQYF
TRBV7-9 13 CASSLGNYNEQFF
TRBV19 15 CASSKGLMNTGELFF
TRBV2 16 CASRGLAGAWGGEQYF
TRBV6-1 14 CANKLAGVGNEQFF
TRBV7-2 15 CASSPALGHHYEQYF
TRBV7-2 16 CASSLTRPTRAQPQHF
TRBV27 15 CASSLGAGGNTEAFF
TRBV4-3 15 CASSQKRGGENEQFF
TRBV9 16 CASSVASGGVTDTQYF
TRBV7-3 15 CASSLYPGSPYEQYF
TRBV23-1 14 CASCLGGASYEQYF
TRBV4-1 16 CASSRMQGARGNTIYF